This T cell receptor beta chain was sequenced in a study of T cells in Graves' hyperthyroidism and ophthalmopathy. The wider study: Upon initial diagnosis and before any treatment, peripheral blood was collected. Whole-study results and caveats: A 13 V-J signature model discriminated ophthalmopathy versus stable hyperthyroidism.

This clonotype has a handful of counts. The antigen is undetermined. The germline V gene has CDR1 LNHDA and CDR2 SQIVND (reference sequence). This CDR3 spans 14 amino acids. V was clipped by 2 bases and J by 0 bases, with 7 bases between them. Exclusion criteria comprised uncontrolled infection, other autoimmune disease, pregnancy or lactation. The PBMCs studied were ones that came from about 10 ml fresh peripheral blood. Amplification targeted TCR beta CDR3 regions from RNA transcripts. The TCR CDR3 first-round RT-PCR relied on the HTBI primer set. Each CDR3 protein gets one entry after TCRdb re-called the multiplex PCR reads with MiXCR. The table includes 100,000 to 140,000 distinct CDR3 sequences, about 17% detected once.

Sequencing was carried out using blood. The chain links TRBV19 to TRBJ1-1; no clear D. The sequence derives from a woman aged 50 to 60 with Graves' hyperthyroidism. The DNA of the CDR3 is TGTGCCAGTAGTATAAGCCCTTTGAACACTGAAGCTTTCTTT. Translated, it gives CASSISPLNTEAFF.